This is a list of T cell receptor beta chains from one sample in a study of cytomegalovirus exposure and HLA in healthy donors. Clones were read by immunoSEQ multiplex PCR, and TCRdb kept only the in-frame ones, dropping some. The sample consists of roughly 180,000 clones, about four fifths of them appearing once. Sequenced material: PBMCs. These receptors all come from a young man in good health and CMV-seropositive. Each CDR3 is given with its conserved first and last residue. A D gene is named only where the DNA matches it firmly. Not all rows give a size; the values are once, few, many and, for expanded clones, a class.

>-|TRBJ1-2|-|TRBV2
CASRQGEGGYTF
TGTGCCAGCAGACAGGGTGAGGGTGGCTACACCTTC
>TRBD1|TRBJ1-4|-|TRBV5-1
CASSGAGQGTEKLFF
TGCGCCAGCAGCGGGGCGGGACAGGGGACAGAAAAACTGTTTTTT
>TRBD1|TRBJ2-7|-|TRBV18
CASSPILLDRGGTYEQYF
TGTGCCAGCTCACCGATACTTTTAGACAGGGGGGGAACCTACGAGCAGTACTTC
>-|TRBJ1-1|-|TRBV11-2
CASSLDSTEAFF
TGTGCCAGCAGCTTAGATAGCACTGAAGCTTTCTTT
>TRBD1|TRBJ1-2|-|TRBV7-2
CASTLTGTVGGYTF
TGTGCCAGCACCCTCACCGGGACAGTAGGAGGCTACACCTTC
>-|TRBJ2-1|-|TRBV13
CASSLIGPQGNEQFF
TGTGCCAGCAGCTTAATCGGGCCCCAGGGGAATGAGCAGTTCTTC
>-|TRBJ2-5|-|TRBV2
CASRRGQETQYF
TGTGCCAGCCGCCGGGGGCAAGAGACCCAGTACTTC
>-|TRBJ2-2|once|TRBV27
CASSPIGERRNTGELFF
TGTGCCAGCAGCCCCATTGGAGAGAGAAGAAACACCGGGGAGCTGTTTTTT
>TRBD2|TRBJ2-7|-|TRBV30
CAWTRGLAGETYEQYF
TGTGCCTGGACGAGGGGACTAGCGGGAGAGACCTACGAGCAGTACTTC
>-|TRBJ2-2|-|TRBV27
CASSSVRGGRDTGELFF
TGTGCCAGCAGTTCGGTCCGAGGGGGTCGGGACACCGGGGAGCTGTTTTTT
>-|TRBJ2-7|-|TRBV19
CASSPSAGDKQYF
TGTGCCAGTAGTCCGTCCGCCGGGGACAAGCAGTACTTC
>TRBD1|TRBJ2-1|-|TRBV5-6
CASSPGQYNEQFF
TGTGCCAGCAGCCCGGGACAGTACAATGAGCAGTTCTTC
>-|TRBJ2-2|-|TRBV21-1
CASSKVGSGRKNTGELFF
TGTGCCAGCAGCAAAGTGGGTAGCGGGCGTAAAAACACCGGGGAGCTGTTTTTT
>-|TRBJ1-5|-|TRBV30
CAWSDNNQPQHF
TGTGCCTGGAGTGATAACAATCAGCCCCAGCATTTT
>-|TRBJ2-4|-|TRBV4-3
CASSPGGGENIQYF
TGCGCCAGCAGCCCCGGGGGTGGCGAAAACATTCAGTACTTC
>TRBD1|TRBJ2-3|-|TRBV18
CASSLGTGGSDTQYF
TGTGCCAGCTCACTTGGGACAGGGGGATCAGATACGCAGTATTTT
>-|TRBJ2-5|-|TRBV6-1
CASSGRGREETQYF
TGTGCCAGCAGTGGGAGGGGCAGGGAAGAGACCCAGTACTTC